The present T cell receptor beta chain was sequenced within a study of T-cell reconstitution after alpha-beta-depleted transplantation in children. CDR3 length: 15 amino acids. Germline V gene sequence: CDR1 MNHEY, CDR2 SMNVEV (reference sequence). The ends were cut back, 8 bases at V and 0 bases at J, with 14 bases in the middle. This clonotype was observed a few times. Unique molecular identifiers were incorporated during preparation of the TCRbeta library. TCRdb processed the PCR reads anew with MiXCR; each CDR3 protein has one entry. The sample includes 440,000 or so distinct CDR3 sequences, about a tenth of them seen just once.

Sequenced here: PBMCs from the stem cell graft donor, sampled from the stem cell graft. The source is a human donor who donated a stem cell graft to a child with acute myeloid leukemia. The rearrangement uses TRBV27 and TRBJ1-5, with no clear D. The CDR3 loop reads CASYTVGNSNQPQHF. CDR3 sequence (DNA): TGTGCCAGCTATACTGTAGGTAATAGCAATCAGCCCCAGCATTTT.